The sequence of this T cell receptor (beta chain) was determined in a study of blood T cells in healthy people across ages. Whole-study results and caveats: When one million T cells were used, diversity estimates were thought to be underestimates.

Alongside a J-beta primer mix, a sample-barcoded 5' primer served in a second PCR lasting 7 to 11 cycles. TCRdb reanalysed the 5' RACE reads using MiXCR and keeps one entry per CDR3 protein. Of approximately 900,000 distinct CDR3 sequences in the sample, under 35% were seen once. Note on this clonotype: Its antigen is currently unknown.

CDR1 is MDHEN, CDR2 SYDVKM, per germline. V lost 8 bases and J 7 bases, leaving 15 bases between the germline ends. This CDR3 comprises 12 residues. These same records also appear under a second study, on T cells of mothers and their children.

This rearrangement joins TRBV28 to TRBJ2-7; no clear D gene. The TCR sequence derives from a woman between 35 and 50 years old in good health. The sequencing sample was made of blood. The CDR3 nucleotides read TGTGCCAGCGCCGAAGGAGTGAGGGAGCAGTACTTC. It yields the protein CASAEGVREQYF. The variable domain in full, completed from reference TRBV28 and TRBJ2-7, reads DVKVTQSSRYLVKRTGEKVFLECVQDMDHENMFWYRQDPGLGLRLIYFSYDVKMKEKGDIPEGYSVSREKKERFSLILESASTNQTSMYLCASAEGVREQYFGPGTRLTVT.